The TCR beta chain described here comes from a study of control samples from healthy donors and cancer patients. The germline V and J ends were trimmed by 7 bases and 2 bases, with 10 bases remaining between them. Germline loops: CDR1 SGHRS, CDR2 YFSETQ. The CDR3 covers 13 residues. This clone was recorded only once. Sequenced by immunoSEQ multiplex PCR; TCRdb stores in-frame clones only, minus some. The profile shows 150,000 or so clones, 70% to 90% of them singletons. The V and J genes are TRBV5-1 and TRBJ1-5; maybe TRBD1 (5 bases). Sequenced: blood. The clonotype originates from a man aged 25 to 40 in good health. The CDR3 spells CASAEGGNQPQHF. CDR3 sequence (DNA): TGCGCCAGCGCCGAAGGGGGCAATCAGCCCCAGCATTTT.